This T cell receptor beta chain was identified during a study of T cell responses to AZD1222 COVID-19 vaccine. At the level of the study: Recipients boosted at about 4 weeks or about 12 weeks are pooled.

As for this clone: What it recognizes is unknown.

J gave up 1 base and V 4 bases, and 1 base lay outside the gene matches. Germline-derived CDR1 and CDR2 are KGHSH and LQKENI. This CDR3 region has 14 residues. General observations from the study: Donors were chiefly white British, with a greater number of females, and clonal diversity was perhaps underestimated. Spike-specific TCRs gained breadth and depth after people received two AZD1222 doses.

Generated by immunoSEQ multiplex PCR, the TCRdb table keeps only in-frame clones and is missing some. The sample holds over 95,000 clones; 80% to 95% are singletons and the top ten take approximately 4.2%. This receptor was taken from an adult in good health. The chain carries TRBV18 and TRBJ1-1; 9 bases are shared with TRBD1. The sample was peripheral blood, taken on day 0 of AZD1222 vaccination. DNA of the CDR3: TGTGCCAGCTCACAACAGGGGGCGAACACTGAAGCTTTCTTT. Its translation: CASSQQGANTEAFF.